The 11 T cell receptor beta chains below were found in one sample sequenced in a study of radiation and T cells in renal cell carcinoma. The time point here: blood 2 weeks post-SBRT. Treatment indicated: 15 Gy SBRT to primary tumor, nephrectomy 4 weeks later. Clones were read by immunoSEQ multiplex PCR, and TCRdb kept only the in-frame ones, dropping some. Here the sample spans approximately 120,000 clones, around 85% being singletons. The sequenced sample was blood, obtained from a patient whose treatment included radiotherapy and nephrectomy. Every receptor here comes from a man aged 45-65 years with renal cell carcinoma.

This clone has only one observation. This chain joins TRBV5-4 and TRBJ1-2; TRBD1 agrees at 9 bases. Germline CDR1 SGHNT, CDR2 YYREEE (reference sequence). V trimming: 5 bases; J trimming: 1 base; junction bases outside the gene matches: 9. This CDR3 is built from 16 residues. The CDR3 DNA reads as TGTGCCAGCAGTCTACAGGGGGCTGGAAGTAACTATGGCTACACCTTC. Its protein is CASSLQGAGSNYGYTF.

The rearrangement links TRBV7-9 to TRBJ2-5; weak D call: TRBD1 (5 bases). V gave up 3 bases and J gave up 3 bases, with 8 bases separating them. The CDR3 is 13 amino acids. From germline, CDR1 is SEHNR and CDR2 FQNEAQ (reference sequence). This CDR3 is CASSFSDKETQYF. The CDR3 DNA follows: TGTGCCAGCAGCTTTTCGGACAAAGAGACCCAGTACTTC.

The chain joins TRBV27 to TRBJ2-5; the D gene is possibly TRBD2 (6 bases). Germline lookup yields CDR1 MNHEY and CDR2 SMNVEV (reference sequence). Trimming took 6 bases from V and 2 from J, leaving 10 bases between them. This CDR3 is built from 13 residues. The DNA of the CDR3 is TGTGCCAGCAGCCCGGGACTGCAAGAGACCCAGTACTTC. Amino acids: CASSPGLQETQYF.

This chain connects TRBV5-8 to TRBJ1-4; 9 bases agree with TRBD1. V was pared by 7 bases and J by 2 bases, with 6 bases of the junction left unmatched. Germline loops: CDR1 SGHTS, CDR2 YDEGEE. The CDR3 contains 15 residues. This chain's CDR3 is CASGGQGRTNEKLFF. CDR3 sequence (DNA): TGTGCCAGCGGGGGACAGGGAAGGACTAATGAAAAACTGTTTTTT.

The genes are TRBV5-1 and TRBJ2-1, with 8 bases identical to TRBD1. V lost 0 bases to trimming and J lost 4 bases; unmatched junction nucleotides: 0. This CDR3 has 14 amino acids. From germline, CDR1 is SGHRS and CDR2 YFSETQ. The CDR3 reads CASSLGQGYNEQFF. DNA for the CDR3: TGCGCCAGCAGCTTGGGACAGGGGTACAATGAGCAGTTCTTC.

The V gene is TRBV19, the J gene TRBJ2-5, with TRBD1 matching 7 bases. This CDR3 spans 14 amino acids. The junction had 7 bases not matched to a gene; V was cut back by 4 bases and J by 5 bases. Germline V gene sequence: CDR1 LNHDA, CDR2 SQIVND (reference sequence). CDR3 coding DNA: TGTGCCAGTAGTAAGGGGGCGTTTCGGGAGACCCAGTACTTC. Encoded protein: CASSKGAFRETQYF.

J is TRBJ2-1 and V is TRBV7-3; 8 bases match TRBD2. V shed 1 base, J shed 10 bases, and the junction held 6 bases outside the gene matches. The V gene's germline CDR1 is SGHTA and CDR2 FQGTGA. This CDR3 contains 14 residues. This CDR3 reads CASSLNGGDLEQFF. The CDR3 nucleotides are TGTGCCAGCAGCTTAAACGGGGGGGATCTAGAGCAGTTCTTC.

The CDR3 sequence: CASSSGGGGYTF. CDR3 coding DNA: TGTGCCAGCAGTTCAGGGGGAGGAGGCTACACCTTC. V usage is TRBV27 and J usage is TRBJ1-2; 7 bases align to TRBD1. Germline trimming cut 4 bases from V and 8 bases from J; bases unmatched to any gene: 4. The CDR3 length is 12 residues. Germline V CDR1 and CDR2: MNHEY, SMNVEV (reference sequence).

The V and J genes are TRBV28 and TRBJ1-4; no definite D call. V lost 6 bases and J 0 bases, leaving 5 bases between the germline ends. The CDR3 consists of 13 residues. Germline-derived CDR1 and CDR2 are MDHEN and SYDVKM. The CDR3 reads CASSRTTNEKLFF. The DNA for the CDR3 is TGTGCCAGCAGCCGCACAACTAATGAAAAACTGTTTTTT. The variable domain in full, completed from reference TRBV28 and TRBJ1-4, reads DVKVTQSSRYLVKRTGEKVFLECVQDMDHENMFWYRQDPGLGLRLIYFSYDVKMKEKGDIPEGYSVSREKKERFSLILESASTNQTSMYLCASSRTTNEKLFFGSGTQLSVL.

This clone has only a few counts. The chain links TRBV5-1 to TRBJ1-2, with 8 bases aligning to TRBD1. The CDR3 totals 12 residues. V gave up 4 bases and J gave up 10 bases; unmatched junction bases: 6. Germline V lookup: CDR1 SGHRS, CDR2 YFSETQ. The CDR3 DNA sequence: TGCGCCAGCAGCCCGGGGCAGGGGGCCTACACCTTC. The encoded protein is CASSPGQGAYTF.

V usage is TRBV6-5 and J usage is TRBJ1-2, with 7 bases matching TRBD1. Germline V gives CDR1 MNHEY, CDR2 SVGAGI. The CDR3 extends over 14 amino acids. Trimming at V came to 0 bases and at J to 2 bases, leaving 0 bases not matched to a gene. The CDR3 here is CASSYSTGNYGYTF. The CDR3 nucleotides read TGTGCCAGCAGTTACTCGACAGGGAACTATGGCTACACCTTC.